This TCR beta chain was observed in a study of cytomegalovirus exposure and HLA in healthy donors. Whole-study results and caveats: According to the study, roughly 160 TCR beta chains were cytomegalovirus-associated. A few CMV-associated chains proved CMV antigen-specific in vitro.

Sequenced by immunoSEQ multiplex PCR; TCRdb stores in-frame clones only, minus some. The profile covers 90,000 to 120,000 clones, with around 82% appearing a single time and around 2.7% taken by the ten largest. For this clone: Its matching antigen is unknown.

V lost 8 bases and J 5 bases, leaving 19 bases between the germline ends. The CDR3 totals 15 residues. Germline V gene sequence: CDR1 ENHRY, CDR2 SYGVKD. The gene calls are TRBV10-3 and TRBJ1-3; D is perhaps TRBD1 (6 bases). This receptor was identified in a woman under 30 in good health and CMV-seronegative. Sample: PBMCs. CDR3 protein: CAIQILPGQRNTIYF. CDR3 nucleotide sequence: TGTGCCATCCAGATACTACCGGGACAAAGAAACACCATATATTTT.